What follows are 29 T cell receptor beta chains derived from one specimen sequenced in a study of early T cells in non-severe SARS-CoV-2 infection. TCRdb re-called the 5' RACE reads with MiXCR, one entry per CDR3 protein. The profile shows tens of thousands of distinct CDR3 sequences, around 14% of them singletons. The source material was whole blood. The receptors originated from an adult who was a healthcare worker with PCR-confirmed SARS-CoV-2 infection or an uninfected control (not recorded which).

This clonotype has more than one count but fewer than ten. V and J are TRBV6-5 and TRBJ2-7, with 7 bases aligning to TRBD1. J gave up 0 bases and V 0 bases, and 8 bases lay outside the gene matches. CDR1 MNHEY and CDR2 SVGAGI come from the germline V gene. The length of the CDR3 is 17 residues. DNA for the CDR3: TGTGCCAGCAGTTACTCTGAGACAGGGTGGAACTCCTACGAGCAGTACTTC. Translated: CASSYSETGWNSYEQYF.

CDR3 amino acids: CASRPGGGQSSPLHF. CDR3 nucleotides: TGTGCCAGCAGACCCGGTGGCGGGCAATCTTCACCCCTCCACTTT. The gene calls are TRBV28 and TRBJ1-6, with D hard to call. Germline loops: CDR1 MDHEN, CDR2 SYDVKM. The CDR3 contains 15 residues. Trimming removed 6 bases at V and 9 bases at J, with 18 bases between.

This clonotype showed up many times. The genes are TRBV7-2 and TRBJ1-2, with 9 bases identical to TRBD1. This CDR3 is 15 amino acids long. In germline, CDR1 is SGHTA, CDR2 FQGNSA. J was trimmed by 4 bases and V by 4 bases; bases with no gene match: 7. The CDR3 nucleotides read TGTGCCAGCAGCTCTGGACAGGGGAGGATCTATGGCTACACCTTC. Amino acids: CASSSGQGRIYGYTF.

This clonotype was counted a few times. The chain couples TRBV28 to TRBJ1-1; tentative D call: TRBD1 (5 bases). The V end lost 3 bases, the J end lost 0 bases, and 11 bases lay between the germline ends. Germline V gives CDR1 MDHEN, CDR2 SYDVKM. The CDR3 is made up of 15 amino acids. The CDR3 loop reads CASSFTGTLNTEAFF. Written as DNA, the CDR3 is TGTGCCAGCAGTTTCACAGGAACTCTGAACACTGAAGCTTTCTTT.

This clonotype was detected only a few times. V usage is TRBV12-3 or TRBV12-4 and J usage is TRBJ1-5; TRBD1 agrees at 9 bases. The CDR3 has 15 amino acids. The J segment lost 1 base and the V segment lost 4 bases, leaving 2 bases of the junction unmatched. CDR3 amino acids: CASSSTGGSNQPQHF. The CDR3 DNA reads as TGTGCCAGCAGTTCGACAGGGGGGAGCAATCAGCCCCAGCATTTT.

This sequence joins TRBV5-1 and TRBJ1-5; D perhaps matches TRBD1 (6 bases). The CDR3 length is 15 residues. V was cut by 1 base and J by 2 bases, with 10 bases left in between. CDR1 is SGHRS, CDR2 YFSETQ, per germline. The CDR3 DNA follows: TGCGCCAGCAGCTTGAGTTCAGGGGGCAATCAGCCCCAGCATTTT. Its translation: CASSLSSGGNQPQHF.

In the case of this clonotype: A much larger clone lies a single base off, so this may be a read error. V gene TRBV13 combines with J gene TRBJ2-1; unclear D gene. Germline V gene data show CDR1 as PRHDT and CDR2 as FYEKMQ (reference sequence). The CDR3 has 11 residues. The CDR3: CVSSQTNEQFF. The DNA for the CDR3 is TGTGTCAGCAGCCAAACCAATGAGCAGTTCTTC.

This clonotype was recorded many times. The CDR3 protein is CASSPETPERNEQFF. The CDR3 coding sequence is TGTGCCAGCAGCCCGGAGACCCCTGAACGTAATGAGCAGTTCTTC. The chain combines TRBV6-5 with TRBJ2-1; D call uncertain. Trimming removed 6 bases at V and 7 bases at J, with 19 bases between. Germline assignment: CDR1 MNHEY and CDR2 SVGAGI. The CDR3 spans 15 residues.

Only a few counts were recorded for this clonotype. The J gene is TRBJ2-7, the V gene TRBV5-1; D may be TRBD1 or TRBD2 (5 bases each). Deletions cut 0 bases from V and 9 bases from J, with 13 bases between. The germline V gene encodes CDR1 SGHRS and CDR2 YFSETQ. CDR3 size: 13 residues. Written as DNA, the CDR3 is TGCGCCAGCAGCTTGGTGCTTGGGGACGGGCAGTACTTC. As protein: CASSLVLGDGQYF.

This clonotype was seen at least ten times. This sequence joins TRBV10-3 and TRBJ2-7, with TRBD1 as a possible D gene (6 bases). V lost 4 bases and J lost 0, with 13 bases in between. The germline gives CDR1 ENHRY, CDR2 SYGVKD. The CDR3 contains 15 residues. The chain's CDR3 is CAISGRQVLSYEQYF. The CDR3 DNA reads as TGTGCCATCAGTGGACGACAGGTCCTCTCCTACGAGCAGTACTTC.

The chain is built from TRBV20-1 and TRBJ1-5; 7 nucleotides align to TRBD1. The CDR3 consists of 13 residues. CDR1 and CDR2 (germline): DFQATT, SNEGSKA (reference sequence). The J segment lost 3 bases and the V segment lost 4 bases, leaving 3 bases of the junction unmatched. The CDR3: CSANTGANQPQHF. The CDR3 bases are TGCAGTGCTAATACAGGGGCCAATCAGCCCCAGCATTTT.

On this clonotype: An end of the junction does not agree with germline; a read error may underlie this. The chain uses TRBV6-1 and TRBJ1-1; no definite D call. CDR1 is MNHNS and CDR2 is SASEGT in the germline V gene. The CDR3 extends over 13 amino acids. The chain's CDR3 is CVSSGGGITEAFF. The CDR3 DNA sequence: TGTGTCAGCAGCGGCGGAGGGATCACTGAAGCTTTCTTT.

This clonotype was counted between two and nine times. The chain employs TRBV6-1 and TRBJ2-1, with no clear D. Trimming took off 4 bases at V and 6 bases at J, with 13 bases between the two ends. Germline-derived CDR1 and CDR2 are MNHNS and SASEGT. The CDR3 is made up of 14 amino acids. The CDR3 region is CASSVREGPNEQFF. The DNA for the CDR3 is TGTGCCAGCAGTGTTAGGGAAGGTCCCAATGAGCAGTTCTTC.

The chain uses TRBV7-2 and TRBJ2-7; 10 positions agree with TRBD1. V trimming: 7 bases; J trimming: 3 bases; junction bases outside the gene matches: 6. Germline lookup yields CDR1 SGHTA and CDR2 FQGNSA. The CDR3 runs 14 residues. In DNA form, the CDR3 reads TGTGCCAGCACCCCAGGGACAGGGGTCTACGAGCAGTACTTC. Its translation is CASTPGTGVYEQYF.

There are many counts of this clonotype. CDR3 sequence reads: CASSLGSGLLGNTIYF. Here the CDR3 DNA reads TGCGCCAGCAGCTTGGGGTCCGGTCTTCTCGGAAACACCATATATTTT. The V and J genes are TRBV5-1 and TRBJ1-3; D gene uncertain. Germline CDR1 and CDR2: SGHRS and YFSETQ. Trimming pared 0 bases from V and 4 bases from J, leaving 14 bases between. This CDR3 spans 16 amino acids.

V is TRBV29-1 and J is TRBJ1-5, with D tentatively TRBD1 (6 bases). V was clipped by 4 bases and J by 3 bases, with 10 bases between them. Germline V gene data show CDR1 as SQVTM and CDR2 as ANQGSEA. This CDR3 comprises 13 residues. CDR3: CSVGPGANQPQHF. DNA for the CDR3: TGCAGCGTTGGGCCAGGGGCCAATCAGCCCCAGCATTTT.

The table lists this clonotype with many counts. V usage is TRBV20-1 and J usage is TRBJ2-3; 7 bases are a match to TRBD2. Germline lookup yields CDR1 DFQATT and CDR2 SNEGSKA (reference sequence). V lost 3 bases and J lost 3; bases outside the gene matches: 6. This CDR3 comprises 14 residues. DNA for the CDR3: TGCAGTGCTAGGGGCGGGAGCGGAACAGATACGCAGTATTTT. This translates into CSARGGSGTDTQYF.

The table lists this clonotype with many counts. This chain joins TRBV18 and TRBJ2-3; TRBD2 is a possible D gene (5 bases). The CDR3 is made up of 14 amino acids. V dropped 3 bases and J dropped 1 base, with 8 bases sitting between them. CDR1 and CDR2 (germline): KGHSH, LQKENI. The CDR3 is CASSPTTGTDTQYF. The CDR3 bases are TGTGCCAGCTCACCGACTACCGGCACAGATACGCAGTATTTT.

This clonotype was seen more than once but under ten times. This CDR3 reads CSGNRGDTDTQYF. In DNA form, the CDR3 reads TGCAGCGGGAACAGGGGAGACACAGATACGCAGTATTTT. The chain combines TRBV29-1 with TRBJ2-3, with 7 bases lining up with TRBD1. Per germline, CDR1 SQVTM and CDR2 ANQGSEA. The J segment lost 2 bases and the V segment lost 7 bases, leaving 6 bases of the junction unmatched. The CDR3 totals 13 residues.

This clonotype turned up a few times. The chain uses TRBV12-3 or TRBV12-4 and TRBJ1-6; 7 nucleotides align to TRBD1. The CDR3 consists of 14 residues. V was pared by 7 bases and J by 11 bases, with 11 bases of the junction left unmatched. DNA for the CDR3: TGTGCCAGCACCTCCTTTAGGGGGCTAGCACCCCTCCACTTT. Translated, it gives CASTSFRGLAPLHF.

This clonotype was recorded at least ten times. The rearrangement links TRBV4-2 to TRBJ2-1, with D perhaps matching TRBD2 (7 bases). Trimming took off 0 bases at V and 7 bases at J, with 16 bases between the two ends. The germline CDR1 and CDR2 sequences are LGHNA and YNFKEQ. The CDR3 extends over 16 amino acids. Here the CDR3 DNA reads TGTGCCAGCAGCCAAGATCGGCAGGGAGGGGGGAATGAGCAGTTCTTC. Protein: CASSQDRQGGGNEQFF.

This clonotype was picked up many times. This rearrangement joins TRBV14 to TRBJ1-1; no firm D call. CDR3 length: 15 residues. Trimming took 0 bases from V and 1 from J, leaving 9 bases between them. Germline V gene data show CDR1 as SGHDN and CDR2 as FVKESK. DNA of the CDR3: TGTGCCAGCAGCCAAGAATCAGCACCGAACACTGAAGCTTTCTTT. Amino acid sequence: CASSQESAPNTEAFF.

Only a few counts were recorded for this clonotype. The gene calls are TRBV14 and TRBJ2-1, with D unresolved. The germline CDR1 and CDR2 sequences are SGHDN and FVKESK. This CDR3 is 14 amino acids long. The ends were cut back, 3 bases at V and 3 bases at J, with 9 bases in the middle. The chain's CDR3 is CASSQGNFYNEQFF. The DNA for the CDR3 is TGTGCCAGCAGCCAGGGGAATTTCTACAATGAGCAGTTCTTC.

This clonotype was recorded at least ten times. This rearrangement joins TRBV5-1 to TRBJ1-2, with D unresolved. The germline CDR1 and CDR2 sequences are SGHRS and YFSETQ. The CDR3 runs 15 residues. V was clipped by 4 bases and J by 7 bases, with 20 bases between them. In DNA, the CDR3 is TGCGCCAGCAGCCCGGATAGCGTTCGAGTATCTGGCTACACCTTC. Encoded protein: CASSPDSVRVSGYTF.

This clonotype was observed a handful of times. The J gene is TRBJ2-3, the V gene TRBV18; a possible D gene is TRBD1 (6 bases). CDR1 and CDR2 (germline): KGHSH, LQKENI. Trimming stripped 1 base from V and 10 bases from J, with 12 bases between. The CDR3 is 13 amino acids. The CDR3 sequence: CASSPQAGASQYF. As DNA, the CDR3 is TGTGCCAGCTCACCACAGGCAGGGGCTTCGCAGTATTTT.

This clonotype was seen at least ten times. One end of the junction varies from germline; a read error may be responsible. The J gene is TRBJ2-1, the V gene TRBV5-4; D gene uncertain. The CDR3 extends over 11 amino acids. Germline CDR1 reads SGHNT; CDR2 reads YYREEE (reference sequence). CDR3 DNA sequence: TGTGCCAGCAGCTTCAGTAACTCAAGGGTCTTC. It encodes CASSFSNSRVF.

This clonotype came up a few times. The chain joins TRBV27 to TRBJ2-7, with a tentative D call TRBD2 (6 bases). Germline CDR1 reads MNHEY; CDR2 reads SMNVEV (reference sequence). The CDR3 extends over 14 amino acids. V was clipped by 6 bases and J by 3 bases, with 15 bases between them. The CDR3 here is CASSLRGNDYEQYF. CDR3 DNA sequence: TGTGCCAGCAGCCTACGGGGGAATGACTACGAGCAGTACTTC.

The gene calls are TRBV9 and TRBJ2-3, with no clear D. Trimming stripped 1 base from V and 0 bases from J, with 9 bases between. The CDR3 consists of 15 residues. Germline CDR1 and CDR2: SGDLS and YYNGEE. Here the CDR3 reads CASSVRLSSTDTQYF. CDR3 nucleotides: TGTGCCAGCAGCGTACGGTTGTCTAGCACAGATACGCAGTATTTT.

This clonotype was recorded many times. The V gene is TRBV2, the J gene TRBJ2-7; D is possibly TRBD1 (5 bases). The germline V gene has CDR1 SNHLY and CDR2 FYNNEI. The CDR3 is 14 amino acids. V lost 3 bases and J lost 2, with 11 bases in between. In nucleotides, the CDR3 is TGTGCCAGCAGTGACTTGGCAGGGACCTACGAGCAGTACTTC. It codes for CASSDLAGTYEQYF.